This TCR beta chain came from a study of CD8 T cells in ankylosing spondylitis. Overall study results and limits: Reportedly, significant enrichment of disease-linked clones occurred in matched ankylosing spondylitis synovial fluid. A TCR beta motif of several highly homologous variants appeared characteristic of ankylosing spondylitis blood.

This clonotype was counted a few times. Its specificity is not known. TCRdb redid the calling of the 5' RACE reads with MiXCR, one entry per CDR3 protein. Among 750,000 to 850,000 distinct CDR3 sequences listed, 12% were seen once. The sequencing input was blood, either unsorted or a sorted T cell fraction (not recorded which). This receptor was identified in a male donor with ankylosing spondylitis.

This CDR3 reads CSAIPGSQGPGELFF. The CDR3 nucleotides read TGCAGTGCTATCCCGGGATCGCAGGGCCCCGGGGAGCTGTTTTTT. The rearrangement joins TRBV20-1 to TRBJ2-2, with D perhaps matching TRBD1 or TRBD2 (5 bases each). Germline V gene lookup returns CDR1 DFQATT and CDR2 SNEGSKA (reference sequence). Trimming took 4 bases from V and 6 from J, leaving 18 bases between them. The CDR3 extends over 15 amino acids.